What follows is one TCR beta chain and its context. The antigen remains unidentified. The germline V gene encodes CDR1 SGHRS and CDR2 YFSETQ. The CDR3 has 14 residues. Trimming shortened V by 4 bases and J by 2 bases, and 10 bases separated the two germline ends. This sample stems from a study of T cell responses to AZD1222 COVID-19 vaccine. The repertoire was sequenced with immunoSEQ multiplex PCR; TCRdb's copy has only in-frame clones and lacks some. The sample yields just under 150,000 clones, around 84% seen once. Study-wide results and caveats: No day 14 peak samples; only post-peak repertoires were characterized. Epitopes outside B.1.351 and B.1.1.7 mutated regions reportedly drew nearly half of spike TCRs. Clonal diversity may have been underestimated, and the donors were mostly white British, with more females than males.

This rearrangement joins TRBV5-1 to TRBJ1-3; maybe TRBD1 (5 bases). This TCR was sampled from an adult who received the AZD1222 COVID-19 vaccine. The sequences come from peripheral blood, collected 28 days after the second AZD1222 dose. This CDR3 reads CASSPQGAGNTIYF. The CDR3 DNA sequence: TGCGCCAGCAGCCCCCAGGGCGCTGGAAACACCATATATTTT.